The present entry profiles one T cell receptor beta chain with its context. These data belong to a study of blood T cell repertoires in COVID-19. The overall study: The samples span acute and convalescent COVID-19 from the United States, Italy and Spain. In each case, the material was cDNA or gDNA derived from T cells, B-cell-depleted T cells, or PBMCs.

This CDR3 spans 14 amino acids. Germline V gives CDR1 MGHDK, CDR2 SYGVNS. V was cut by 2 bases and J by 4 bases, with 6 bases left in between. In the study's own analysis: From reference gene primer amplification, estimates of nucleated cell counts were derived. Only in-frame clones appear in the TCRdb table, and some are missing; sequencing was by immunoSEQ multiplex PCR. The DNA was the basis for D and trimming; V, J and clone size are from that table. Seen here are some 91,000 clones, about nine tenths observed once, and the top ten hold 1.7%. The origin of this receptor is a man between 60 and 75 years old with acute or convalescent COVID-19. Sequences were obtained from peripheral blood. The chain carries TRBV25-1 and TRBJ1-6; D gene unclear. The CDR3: CASSETAYNSPLHF. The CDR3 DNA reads TGTGCCAGCAGTGAAACAGCTTATAATTCACCCCTCCACTTT.